This T cell receptor (beta chain) is drawn from a study of blood T cell repertoires in COVID-19. At the level of the study: The United States, Italy and Spain were the sources of the acute and convalescent COVID-19 samples. PBMCs, B-cell-depleted T cells, or T cells provided the cDNA or gDNA that made up the material.

With V trimmed by 0 bases and J by 2 bases, 6 bases remained unmatched. This CDR3 is built from 16 residues. Germline CDR1 SGHRS, CDR2 YFSETQ. How the authors handled the data: Amplification of reference gene primers was used by the study to estimate nucleated cell counts. Assay used: immunoSEQ multiplex PCR; TCRdb lists only in-frame clones, some missing. V and J calls and clone size are those listed in that table; D and trimming were worked out from the DNA. This table has tens of thousands of clones, 65% to 80% appearing once. The sequence was collected from a man between 65 and 85 years old with acute or convalescent COVID-19. The rearrangement links TRBV5-1 to TRBJ2-5; 8 bases are a match to TRBD2. Sequencing was performed on peripheral blood. This CDR3 reads CASSLVGGGPQETQYF. CDR3 bases: TGCGCCAGCAGCTTGGTGGGCGGGGGGCCTCAAGAGACCCAGTACTTC.